This T cell receptor beta chain was found in a study of blood T cell repertoires in COVID-19. Looking at the study overall: Sites across the United States, Italy and Spain contributed samples from acute and convalescent COVID-19.

This table comes from immunoSEQ multiplex PCR, and its TCRdb copy is limited to in-frame clones, with some not included. This table holds approximately 440,000 clones, 90% found once. CDR3 length equals 12 residues. Trimming took off 1 base at V and 4 bases at J, with 4 bases between the two ends. Germline CDR1 reads LGHDT; CDR2 reads YNNKEL (reference sequence). The study recruited people aged about 18 to 90 years across around 24 US areas. Donors were grouped by their self-reported clinical history. Recovered Cohort 3 donors showed two negative PCRs, clearance, or symptom resolution. This TCR came from a man younger than 30 who had recovered from COVID-19. The source material was PBMCs or T cells enriched from blood (not recorded which). The chain couples TRBV3-1 (or the pseudogene TRBV3-2) to TRBJ1-2; D not certain. The CDR3 nucleotides are TGTGCCAGCAGCCAAGTCAGCTATGGCTACACCTTC. Amino acid sequence: CASSQVSYGYTF.